This record concerns one T cell receptor (beta chain) sequence. The data were obtained in a study of T cell changes during pregnancy in multiple sclerosis. Using immunoSEQ multiplex PCR, the repertoire was profiled, and TCRdb retains in-frame clones only, with some absent. The sample carries over 90,000 clones, about 91% recorded once. Looked up from germline, CDR1 is MGHRA and CDR2 is YSYEKL. The CDR3 has 15 residues. V was shortened by 1 base and J by 5 bases, with 11 bases between the two germline ends. The input for sequencing was peripheral blood, taken after pregnancy. The rearrangement joins TRBV4-1 to TRBJ1-4; possibly TRBD1 for D (6 bases). The TCR comes from a female donor with multiple sclerosis, enrolled in a pregnancy study. In nucleotides, the CDR3 is TGCGCCAGCAGCCAAGGTGACAGGAAGAATGAAAAACTGTTTTTT. Amino acid sequence: CASSQGDRKNEKLFF.